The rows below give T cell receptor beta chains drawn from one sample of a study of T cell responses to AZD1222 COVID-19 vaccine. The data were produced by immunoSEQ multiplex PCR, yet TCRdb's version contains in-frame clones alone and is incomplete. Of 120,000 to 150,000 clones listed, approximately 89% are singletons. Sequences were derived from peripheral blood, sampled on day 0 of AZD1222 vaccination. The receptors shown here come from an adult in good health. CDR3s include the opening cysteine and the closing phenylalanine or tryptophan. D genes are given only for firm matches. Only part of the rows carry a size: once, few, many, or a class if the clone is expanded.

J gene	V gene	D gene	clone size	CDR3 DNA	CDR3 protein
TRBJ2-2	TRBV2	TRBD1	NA	TGTGCCAGCAGGGCCGGGACAGGGGAAACCGGGGAGCTGTTTTTT	CASRAGTGETGELFF
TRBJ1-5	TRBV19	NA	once	TGTGCCAGTAACGACGTCCTATCAAGGCCCCAGCATTTT	CASNDVLSRPQHF
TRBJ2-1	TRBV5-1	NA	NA	TGCGCCAGCAGCTGGGTTGGTGTAGTAGGACAGGCGGGAGGTGAGCAGTTCTTC	CASSWVGVVGQAGGEQFF
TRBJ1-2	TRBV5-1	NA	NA	TGCGCCAGCAGCTTGGACGGGGGCTATGGCTACACCTTC	CASSLDGGYGYTF
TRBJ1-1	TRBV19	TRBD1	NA	TGTGCCAGTACCACGGGACAGATGAACACTGAAGCTTTCTTT	CASTTGQMNTEAFF
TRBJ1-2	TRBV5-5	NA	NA	TGTGCCAGCAGCTTGGGGGTAGCTAACTATGGCTACACCTTC	CASSLGVANYGYTF
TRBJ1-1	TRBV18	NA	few	TGTGCCAGCTCGCCGCTAAGGGAGTTGGTGAACACTGAAGCTTTCTTT	CASSPLRELVNTEAFF
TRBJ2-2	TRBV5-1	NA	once	TGCGCCAGCAGCTTGGGTGGGCACACCGGGGAGCTGTTTTTT	CASSLGGHTGELFF
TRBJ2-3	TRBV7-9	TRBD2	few	TGTGCCAGCAGCGATCCGGGACTAGCGGGGGGTAGCACAGATACGCAGTATTTT	CASSDPGLAGGSTDTQYF
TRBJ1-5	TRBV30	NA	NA	TGTGCCTGGTCTCAGGACAGAAGTTCCAATCAGCCCCAGCATTTT	CAWSQDRSSNQPQHF
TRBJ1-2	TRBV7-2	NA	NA	TGTGCCAGCAGCTTAGGAACATCCTATGGCTACACCTTC	CASSLGTSYGYTF
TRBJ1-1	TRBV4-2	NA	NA	TGTGCCAGCAGCCAAGGGGGGGAAACCTCGAACACTGAAGCTTTCTTT	CASSQGGETSNTEAFF
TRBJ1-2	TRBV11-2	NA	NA	TGTGCCAGCAGCTTAGGGACCGCCATCTATGGCTACACCTTC	CASSLGTAIYGYTF
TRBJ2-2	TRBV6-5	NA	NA	TGTGCCAGCAGGGCCAGCGGGGGGGAGCTGTTTTTT	CASRASGGELFF
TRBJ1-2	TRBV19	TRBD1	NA	TGTGCCAGTAGCGGGACAGGGACAGCTAACTATGGCTACACCTTC	CASSGTGTANYGYTF
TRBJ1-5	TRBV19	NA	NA	TGTGCCAGTAGGGACAGAGCCTATAGCAATCAGCCCCAGCATTTT	CASRDRAYSNQPQHF
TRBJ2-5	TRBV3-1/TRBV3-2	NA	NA	TGTGCCAGCAGCCAAGACGAATTACTCCAAGAGACCCAGTACTTC	CASSQDELLQETQYF
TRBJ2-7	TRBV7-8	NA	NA	TGTGCCAGCAGCTTAGCTATGGGGGGTTACGAGCAGTACTTC	CASSLAMGGYEQYF
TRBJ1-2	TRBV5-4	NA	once	TGTGCCAGCAGCTTGGACGGCTATGGCTACACCTTC	CASSLDGYGYTF
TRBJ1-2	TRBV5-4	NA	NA	TGTGCCAGCAGCTTGGTACAGGGAGGCTACACCTTC	CASSLVQGGYTF
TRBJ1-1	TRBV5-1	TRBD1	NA	TGCGCCAGCGTTCTTGGGACAGGGGGCTTCACTGAAGCTTTCTTT	CASVLGTGGFTEAFF
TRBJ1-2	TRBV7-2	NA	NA	TGTGCCAGCAGCTCGGCCGGAGTTAACTATGGCTACACCTTC	CASSSAGVNYGYTF
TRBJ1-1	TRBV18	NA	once	TGTGCCAGCTCACTTACTCATGACGACAGGAGTGCTTTCTTT	CASSLTHDDRSAFF
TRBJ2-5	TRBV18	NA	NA	TGTGCCAGCTCACCACTCCTAGGGGGGTCGCCTGAGGAGACCCAGTACTTC	CASSPLLGGSPEETQYF
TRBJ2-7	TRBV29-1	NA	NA	TGCAGCGTTGACTTAGTTCCCGCCTACGAGCAGTACTTC	CSVDLVPAYEQYF
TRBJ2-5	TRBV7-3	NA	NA	TGTGCCAGCTCCCCCGGCTTCGTGGTTGAGACCCAGTACTTC	CASSPGFVVETQYF
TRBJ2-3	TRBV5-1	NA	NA	TGCGCCAGCAGCTTATCAGCAGATACGCAGTATTTT	CASSLSADTQYF
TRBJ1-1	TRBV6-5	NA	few	TGTGCCAGCAGTACAGGACCCACTGAAGCTTTCTTT	CASSTGPTEAFF
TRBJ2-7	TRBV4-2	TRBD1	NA	TGTGCCAGCAGCCACCCGGGGACAGGGCGTTCCTACGAGCAGTACTTC	CASSHPGTGRSYEQYF
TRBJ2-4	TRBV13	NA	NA	TGTGCCAGCAGCTTCTCTGCGGGGCCAAACATTCAGTACTTC	CASSFSAGPNIQYF
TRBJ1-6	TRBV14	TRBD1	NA	TGTGCCAGCAGCCCGGGGGACAGGATTAAAGAAACCTATAATTCACCCCTCCACTTT	CASSPGDRIKETYNSPLHF
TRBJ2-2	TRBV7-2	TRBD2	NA	TGTGCCAGCAGCTTACGGGGGGGGAACACCGGGGAGCTGTTTTTT	CASSLRGGNTGELFF
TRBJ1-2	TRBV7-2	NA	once	TGTGCCAGCAGCATTCGTCTGACGGGCGGCTACACCTTC	CASSIRLTGGYTF
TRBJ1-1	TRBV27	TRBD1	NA	TGTGCCAGCAGTTTAAAGACAGGGGTGGACACTGAAGCTTTCTTT	CASSLKTGVDTEAFF
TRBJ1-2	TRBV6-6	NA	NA	TGTGCCAGCAGTTACGGCGGCAGCCTCTCTGGCTACACCTTC	CASSYGGSLSGYTF
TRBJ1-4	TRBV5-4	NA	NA	TGTGCCAGCAGCCGCGAAGTGGGAGGGGAAAAACTGTTTTTT	CASSREVGGEKLFF
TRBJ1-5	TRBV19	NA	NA	TGTGCCAGTAGGAGGGGACGGGATAATCAGCCCCAGCATTTT	CASRRGRDNQPQHF
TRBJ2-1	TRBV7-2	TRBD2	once	TGTGCCAGCAGCTATTTAGCGGGGGTGAACAATGAGCAGTTCTTC	CASSYLAGVNNEQFF
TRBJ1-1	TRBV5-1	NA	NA	TGCGCCAGCAGCGCCCCTAGCACTGAAGCTTTCTTT	CASSAPSTEAFF
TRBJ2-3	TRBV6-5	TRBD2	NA	TGTGCCAGCGCGGGGGGGCGGGGCCTCACAGATACGCAGTATTTT	CASAGGRGLTDTQYF
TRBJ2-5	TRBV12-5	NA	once	TGTGCTAGTGGTCTGGCCGTTTCGGAGACCCAGTACTTC	CASGLAVSETQYF
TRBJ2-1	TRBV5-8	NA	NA	TGTGCCAGCAGCCCCCGGGGGCCCCATGATGAGCAGTTCTTC	CASSPRGPHDEQFF
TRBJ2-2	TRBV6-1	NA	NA	TGTGCCAGCAGTGAAGCGGGGGGCGGGGAGCTGTTTTTT	CASSEAGGGELFF
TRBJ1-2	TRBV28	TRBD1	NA	TGTGCCAGCAGTGACAGGGGCTATGGCTACACCTTC	CASSDRGYGYTF
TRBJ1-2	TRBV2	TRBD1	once	TGTGCCAGCAGTGAGCTAGGGACAGGGGGCGACGGCTACACCTTC	CASSELGTGGDGYTF